This T cell receptor beta chain was obtained from a study of Graves' ophthalmopathy and Graves' hyperthyroidism. RNA transcripts provided the template for amplifying TCR beta CDR3 regions. The library came from an HTBI-primed first-round RT-PCR and a second-round multiplex PCR. TCRdb passed the multiplex PCR reads through MiXCR, listing each CDR3 protein once. Seen here are 350,000 or so distinct CDR3 sequences, 15% to 20% observed once, and the top ten hold roughly an eighth. This clonotype was observed many times. In donors with ophthalmopathy, activity was moderate-to-severe, with CAS ≥3, NOSPECS ≥4 and duration under 3 months. Excluded were patients with other autoimmune diseases, uncontrolled infections, pregnancy or lactation. Fresh peripheral blood (approximately 10 ml) yielded the PBMCs. Input material: peripheral blood. This receptor was obtained from an adult man with Graves' ophthalmopathy.

The CDR3 coding sequence is TGTGCCAGCAGTTTCTCTATCACAGGTGATAAGAACACTGAAGCTTTCTTT. Its protein is CASSFSITGDKNTEAFF. This chain uses TRBV28 with TRBJ1-1, with D possibly being TRBD1 (5 bases). Germline assignment: CDR1 MDHEN and CDR2 SYDVKM. The CDR3 is 17 residues long. Trimming shortened V by 3 bases and J by 1 base, and 18 bases separated the two germline ends. The whole variable domain, remainder taken from reference TRBV28 and TRBJ1-1, is DVKVTQSSRYLVKRTGEKVFLECVQDMDHENMFWYRQDPGLGLRLIYFSYDVKMKEKGDIPEGYSVSREKKERFSLILESASTNQTSMYLCASSFSITGDKNTEAFFGQGTRLTVV.